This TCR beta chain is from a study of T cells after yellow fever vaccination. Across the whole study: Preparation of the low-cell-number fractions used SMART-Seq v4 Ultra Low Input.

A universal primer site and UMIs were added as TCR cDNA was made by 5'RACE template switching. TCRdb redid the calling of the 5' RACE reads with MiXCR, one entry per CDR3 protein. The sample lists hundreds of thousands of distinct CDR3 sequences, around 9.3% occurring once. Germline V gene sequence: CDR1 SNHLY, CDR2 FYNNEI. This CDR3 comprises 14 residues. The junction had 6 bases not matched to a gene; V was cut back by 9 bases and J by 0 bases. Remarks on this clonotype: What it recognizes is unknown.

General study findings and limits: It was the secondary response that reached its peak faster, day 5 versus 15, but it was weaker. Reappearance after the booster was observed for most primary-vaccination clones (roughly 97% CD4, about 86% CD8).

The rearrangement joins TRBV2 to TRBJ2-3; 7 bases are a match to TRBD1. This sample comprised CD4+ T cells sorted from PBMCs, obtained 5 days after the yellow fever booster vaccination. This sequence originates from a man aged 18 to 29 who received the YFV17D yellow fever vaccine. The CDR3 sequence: CASGDSPSTDTQYF. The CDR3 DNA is TGTGCCAGTGGGGACAGCCCTAGCACAGATACGCAGTATTTT. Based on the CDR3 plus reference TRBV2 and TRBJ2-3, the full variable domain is EPEVTQTPSHQVTQMGQEVILRCVPISNHLYFYWYRQILGQKVEFLVSFYNNEISEKSEIFDDQFSVERPDGSNFTLKIRSTKLEDSAMYFCASGDSPSTDTQYFGPGTRLTVL.